This entry lists 17 T cell receptor beta chains sequenced from one sample in a study of long-term antiretroviral therapy in people with HIV. Run at survey level, the immunoSEQ assay was version v3.0. The data were produced by immunoSEQ multiplex PCR, yet TCRdb's version contains in-frame clones alone and is incomplete. Counted here are roughly 15,000 clones, around 80% occurring once; the ten biggest clones make up roughly 8%. Specimen: unsorted PBMCs, collected 0.1 years after starting antiretroviral therapy. All receptors derive from a young man with HIV.

The chain's CDR3 is CASSLGSLYGYTF. The CDR3 DNA is TGTGCCAGCAGTTTGGGCAGCTTATATGGCTACACCTTC. The gene calls are TRBV27 and TRBJ1-2; D gene ambiguous. Germline V lookup: CDR1 MNHEY, CDR2 SMNVEV (reference sequence). This CDR3 is built from 13 residues. Between the trimmed V and J ends, which lost 3 bases and 5 bases, there was a span of 10 bases.

V gene TRBV5-4 combines with J gene TRBJ2-7, with D possibly matching TRBD1 (5 bases). Germline CDR1 is SGHNT and CDR2 is YYREEE (reference sequence). V was clipped by 4 bases and J by 0 bases, with 11 bases between them. The CDR3 has 14 residues. The CDR3 spells CASSGAPTSYEQYF. DNA for the CDR3: TGTGCCAGCAGCGGGGCTCCGACCTCCTACGAGCAGTACTTC.

The chain combines TRBV5-4 with TRBJ2-1; D is undetermined. Germline loops: CDR1 SGHNT, CDR2 YYREEE (reference sequence). This CDR3 has 13 amino acids. Trimming took 3 bases from V and 7 from J, leaving 11 bases between them. CDR3 amino acids: CASSSPEWNEQFF. The CDR3 DNA reads as TGTGCCAGCAGCTCCCCTGAGTGGAATGAGCAGTTCTTC. Using reference TRBV5-4 and TRBJ2-1 for the parts outside the CDR3, the full variable domain is ETGVTQSPTHLIKTRGQQVTLRCSSQSGHNTVSWYQQALGQGPQFIFQYYREEENGRGNFPPRFSGLQFPNYSSELNVNALELDDSALYLCASSSPEWNEQFFGPGTRLTVL.

The V gene is TRBV6-6, the J gene TRBJ1-4; D is ambiguous. Per the germline V gene, CDR1 is MNHNY and CDR2 is SVGAGI (reference sequence). The germline V and J ends were trimmed by 5 bases and 9 bases, with 7 bases remaining between them. The CDR3 is made up of 11 amino acids. The CDR3 here is CASSHGQKLFF. Written as DNA, the CDR3 is TGTGCCAGCAGTCATGGACAAAAACTGTTTTTT.

This clone was detected once. Written as DNA, the CDR3 is TGTGCCAGCAGCTTAAACGGCAACACTGAAGCTTTCTTT. This sequence encodes CASSLNGNTEAFF. V is TRBV7-3 and J is TRBJ1-1; no reliable D call. The V end lost 1 base, the J end lost 2 bases, and 5 bases lay between the germline ends. The CDR3 contains 13 residues. Per germline, CDR1 SGHTA and CDR2 FQGTGA.

The V and J genes are TRBV25-1 and TRBJ2-5; D is possibly TRBD1 or TRBD2 (5 bases each). CDR1 is MGHDK, CDR2 SYGVNS, per germline. There are 12 residues in the CDR3. V was shortened by 11 bases and J by 1 base, with 11 bases between the two germline ends. The chain's CDR3 is CAAGASQETQYF. The CDR3 region has the DNA TGTGCCGCCGGGGCAAGCCAAGAGACCCAGTACTTC.

The J gene is TRBJ1-1, the V gene TRBV7-9; D ambiguous. CDR3 length: 13 residues. The V and J ends lost 1 base and 11 bases respectively, with 14 bases between them. Germline V gene data show CDR1 as SEHNR and CDR2 as FQNEAQ (reference sequence). The CDR3: CASSLGGVGSAFF. The CDR3 DNA reads TGTGCCAGCAGCTTAGGGGGAGTGGGGAGTGCTTTCTTT.

The chain uses TRBV9 and TRBJ2-7; 8 bases map to TRBD1. Germline CDR1 SGDLS, CDR2 YYNGEE. Germline trimming cut 4 bases from V and 6 bases from J; bases unmatched to any gene: 9. The CDR3 has 14 amino acids. The CDR3 spells CASSQTTGTGEQYF. CDR3 nucleotides: TGTGCCAGCAGCCAAACAACCGGGACAGGCGAGCAGTACTTC.

The chain recombines TRBV10-2 with TRBJ2-7; TRBD1 matches at 12 bases. The CDR3 is made up of 16 amino acids. Germline CDR1 WSHSY, CDR2 SAAADI. Trimming at V came to 5 bases and at J to 5 bases, leaving 10 bases not matched to a gene. The CDR3 nucleotides read TGCGCCAGCAGTCCACCTAGGGGGACAGGGGGCGACGAGCAGTACTTC. It codes for CASSPPRGTGGDEQYF.

The sample holds a few counts of this clone. This chain links TRBV4-1 with TRBJ2-7, with D hard to call. This CDR3 is 15 amino acids long. Per the germline V gene, CDR1 is MGHRA and CDR2 is YSYEKL. The V end was cut by 3 bases, the J end by 4 bases, with 16 bases between. CDR3: CASSHQDVPGYEQYF. Here the CDR3 DNA reads TGCGCCAGCAGCCACCAAGACGTCCCCGGGTACGAGCAGTACTTC.

This rearrangement joins TRBV27 to TRBJ1-1; weak D call: TRBD1 (6 bases). This CDR3 is 15 amino acids long. The germline gives CDR1 MNHEY, CDR2 SMNVEV (reference sequence). V was shortened by 7 bases and J by 5 bases, with 20 bases between the two germline ends. Here the CDR3 reads CASTGGWGAQTEAFF. Here the CDR3 DNA reads TGTGCCAGCACGGGGGGGTGGGGGGCGCAGACTGAAGCTTTCTTT.

The J gene is TRBJ1-2, the V gene TRBV12-5; D is possibly TRBD1 (6 bases). The CDR3 is made up of 16 amino acids. Germline CDR1 LGHNT, CDR2 FRNRAP. V gave up 1 base and J gave up 5 bases, with 17 bases separating them. The CDR3 DNA reads TGTGCTAGTGGTTTGGATAATCGGGGGCAGATATATGGCTACACCTTC. Its translation: CASGLDNRGQIYGYTF.

This chain connects TRBV5-8 to TRBJ1-5; 9 nucleotides line up with TRBD1. Per germline, CDR1 SGHTS and CDR2 YDEGEE. This CDR3 is built from 13 residues. Losses at the gene ends were 7 bases for V and 7 bases for J; bases not matched to a gene: 6. CDR3 protein: CASVDRGRQPQHF. The CDR3 DNA reads TGTGCCAGCGTGGACAGGGGCAGGCAGCCCCAGCATTTT.

The chain carries TRBV9 and TRBJ1-4; perhaps TRBD1 as D (6 bases). This CDR3 has 15 amino acids. Germline V CDR1 and CDR2: SGDLS, YYNGEE. The ends were cut back, 4 bases at V and 8 bases at J, with 18 bases in the middle. CDR3 residues: CASSSWGGPGEKLFF. CDR3 in DNA: TGTGCCAGCAGCTCTTGGGGGGGGCCAGGAGAAAAACTGTTTTTT.

The genes are TRBV29-1 and TRBJ2-7, with a weak D call TRBD1 (5 bases). From germline, CDR1 is SQVTM and CDR2 ANQGSEA. Trimming took off 4 bases at V and 7 bases at J, with 11 bases between the two ends. This CDR3 contains 11 residues. CDR3 sequence: CSVGGTLEQYF. In nucleotides, the CDR3 is TGCAGCGTTGGGGGCACGTTGGAGCAGTACTTC.

This clone was counted a single time. The genes are TRBV18 and TRBJ2-2; D might be TRBD2 (5 bases). The CDR3 contains 15 residues. The V end was cut by 3 bases, the J end by 3 bases, with 11 bases between. Per the germline V gene, CDR1 is KGHSH and CDR2 is LQKENI. CDR3 amino acids: CASSPGAEYTGELFF. The CDR3 DNA reads as TGTGCCAGCTCACCGGGAGCGGAATACACCGGGGAGCTGTTTTTT. Looking up the rest from reference TRBV18 and TRBJ2-2 gives the full variable domain: NAGVMQNPRHLVRRRGQEARLRCSPMKGHSHVYWYRQLPEEGLKFMVYLQKENIIDESGMPKERFSAEFPKEGPSILRIQQVVRGDSAAYFCASSPGAEYTGELFFGEGSRLTVL.

The rearrangement links TRBV19 to TRBJ1-6; no reliable D call. V dropped 0 bases and J dropped 7 bases, with 13 bases sitting between them. The CDR3 sequence is 16 residues long. Germline loops: CDR1 LNHDA, CDR2 SQIVND (reference sequence). As DNA, the CDR3 is TGTGCCAGTAGTATAGACCTGGTAAAGGGAAATTCACCCCTCCACTTT. Its protein is CASSIDLVKGNSPLHF.